A single sample is the source of the 9 T cell receptor beta chains below, sequenced in a study of blood T cell repertoires in COVID-19. TCRdb keeps only in-frame clones here, not all; method: immunoSEQ multiplex PCR. The sample carries approximately 50,000 clones, approximately 79% recorded once. Sequencing was done on a sample of peripheral blood. The receptors were gathered from a man in his sixties or seventies with acute or convalescent COVID-19.

Only a few counts were recorded for this clone. The rearrangement links TRBV6-5 to TRBJ2-1, with 8 bases aligning to TRBD1. Germline CDR1 reads MNHEY; CDR2 reads SVGAGI. The trim removed 5 bases at V and 3 bases at J, leaving 3 bases unmatched. The CDR3 sequence is 14 residues long. The CDR3 here is CASSPQGGYNEQFF. CDR3 nucleotide sequence: TGTGCCAGCAGTCCACAGGGGGGCTACAATGAGCAGTTCTTC.

V and J are TRBV12-3 or TRBV12-4 and TRBJ1-5; no reliable D call. Trimming pared 5 bases from V and 7 bases from J, leaving 9 bases between. This CDR3 has 12 residues. The CDR3 reads CASSVNVQPQHF. The DNA for the CDR3 is TGTGCCAGCAGTGTAAATGTCCAGCCCCAGCATTTT.

The chain joins TRBV5-1 to TRBJ2-7; a weak D match, TRBD2 (7 bases). Germline assignment: CDR1 SGHRS and CDR2 YFSETQ. This CDR3 region has 15 residues. The V and J ends lost 7 bases and 3 bases respectively, with 20 bases between them. The CDR3 DNA reads TGCGCCAGCTCTTCCGGGGGGCGCAACGTCTACGAGCAGTACTTC. Translated: CASSSGGRNVYEQYF.

The J gene is TRBJ2-1, the V gene TRBV4-2, with 13 positions matching TRBD2. Germline trimming cut 0 bases from V and 6 bases from J; bases unmatched to any gene: 5. Germline V gene sequence: CDR1 LGHNA, CDR2 YNFKEQ. The CDR3 contains 17 residues. The DNA of the CDR3 is TGTGCCAGCAGCCAAGATAAACGGACTAGCGGGAGCAATGAGCAGTTCTTC. Its translation: CASSQDKRTSGSNEQFF.

CDR3 sequence reads: CASSPMTDNEQFF. The DNA for the CDR3 is TGTGCCAGCTCACCAATGACAGACAATGAGCAGTTCTTC. The gene calls are TRBV18 and TRBJ2-1, with D perhaps matching TRBD1 (5 bases). Germline V lookup: CDR1 KGHSH, CDR2 LQKENI. The CDR3 runs 13 residues. V was shortened by 2 bases and J by 5 bases, with 7 bases between the two germline ends.

The genes are TRBV29-1 and TRBJ1-4; possibly TRBD1 for D (5 bases). This CDR3 comprises 13 residues. CDR1 is SQVTM, CDR2 ANQGSEA, per germline. Trimming pared 6 bases from V and 5 bases from J, leaving 13 bases between. The CDR3 sequence: CSVLTGTNEKLFF. Written as DNA, the CDR3 is TGCAGCGTACTCACAGGTACCAATGAAAAACTGTTTTTT.

The chain couples TRBV13 to TRBJ2-7, with D tentatively TRBD2 (5 bases). The length of the CDR3 is 13 residues. The V gene's germline CDR1 is PRHDT and CDR2 FYEKMQ (reference sequence). V was trimmed by 2 bases and J by 2 bases, leaving 7 bases between them. Written as DNA, the CDR3 is TGTGCCAGCAGCTTATCCGGGACCTACGAGCAGTACTTC. It specifies CASSLSGTYEQYF.

At least ten counts were recorded for this clone. J is TRBJ1-2 and V is TRBV30; TRBD1 matches at 7 bases. This CDR3 has 15 residues. V lost 5 bases and J lost 3; bases outside the gene matches: 12. Germline lookup yields CDR1 GTSNPN and CDR2 SVGIG (reference sequence). In DNA form, the CDR3 reads TGTGCCTGGGGATTAGCAGGGGGATTTCACTATGGCTACACCTTC. It codes for CAWGLAGGFHYGYTF.

The V gene is TRBV5-4, the J gene TRBJ1-2; 9 bases map to TRBD1. The germline CDR1 and CDR2 sequences are SGHNT and YYREEE (reference sequence). The CDR3 sequence is 17 residues long. With V trimmed by 3 bases and J by 5 bases, 14 bases remained unmatched. The CDR3 reads CASSSPLGTGQGYGYTF. The CDR3 region has the DNA TGTGCCAGCAGCTCACCTTTGGGGACAGGGCAGGGATATGGCTACACCTTC.